Below, one TCR beta chain is given with its context. The entry originates in a study of blood T cell repertoires in COVID-19. V lost 2 bases and J lost 3; bases outside the gene matches: 6. From germline, CDR1 is SGHDT and CDR2 YYEEEE. This CDR3 is built from 15 residues. As processed by the authors: The assay estimated nucleated cells by amplifying reference gene primers. Method: immunoSEQ multiplex PCR; TCRdb's copy keeps in-frame clones and lacks some. V, J and clone size reflect that table, while D and trimming were determined from the DNA. Of under 150,000 clones listed, about three quarters are singletons.

This sequence was found in a man older than 75 with acute or convalescent COVID-19. The chain links TRBV5-6 to TRBJ2-7, with 9 bases aligning to TRBD1. Sequencing input: peripheral blood. Here the CDR3 DNA reads TGTGCCAGCAGCTTAGGACAGGGGTTTCTCTACGAGCAGTACTTC. This codes for CASSLGQGFLYEQYF.